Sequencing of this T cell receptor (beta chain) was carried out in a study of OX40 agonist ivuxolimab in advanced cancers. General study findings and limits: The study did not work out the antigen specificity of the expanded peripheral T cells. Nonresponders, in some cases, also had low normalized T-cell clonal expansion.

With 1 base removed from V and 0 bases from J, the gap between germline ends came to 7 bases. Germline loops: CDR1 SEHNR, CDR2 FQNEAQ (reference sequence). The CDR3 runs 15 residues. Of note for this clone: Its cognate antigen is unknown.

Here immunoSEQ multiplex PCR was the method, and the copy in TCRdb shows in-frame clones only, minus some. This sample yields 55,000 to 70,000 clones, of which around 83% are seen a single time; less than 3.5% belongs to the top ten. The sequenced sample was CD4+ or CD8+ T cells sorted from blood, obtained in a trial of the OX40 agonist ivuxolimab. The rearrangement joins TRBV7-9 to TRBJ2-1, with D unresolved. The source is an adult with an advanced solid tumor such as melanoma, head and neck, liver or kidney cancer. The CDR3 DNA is TGTGCCAGCAGCTTAGGAGACGGCTCCTACAATGAGCAGTTCTTC. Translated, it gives CASSLGDGSYNEQFF.